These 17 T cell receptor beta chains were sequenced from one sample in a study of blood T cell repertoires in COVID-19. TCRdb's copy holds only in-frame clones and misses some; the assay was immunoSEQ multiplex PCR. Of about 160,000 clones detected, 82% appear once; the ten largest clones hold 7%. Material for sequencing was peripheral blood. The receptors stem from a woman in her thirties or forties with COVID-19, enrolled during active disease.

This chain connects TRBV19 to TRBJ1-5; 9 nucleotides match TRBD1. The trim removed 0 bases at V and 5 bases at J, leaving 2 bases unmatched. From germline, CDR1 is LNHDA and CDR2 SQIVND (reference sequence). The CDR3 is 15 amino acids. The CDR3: CASSIETGGYQPQHF. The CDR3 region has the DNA TGTGCCAGTAGTATAGAGACAGGGGGTTATCAGCCCCAGCATTTT.

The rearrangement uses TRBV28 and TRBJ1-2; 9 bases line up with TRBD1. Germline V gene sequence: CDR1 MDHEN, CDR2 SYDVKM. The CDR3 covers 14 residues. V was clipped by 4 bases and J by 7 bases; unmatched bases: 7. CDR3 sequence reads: CASSYRGRNRGYTF. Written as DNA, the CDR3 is TGTGCCAGCAGTTACAGGGGGCGTAATCGTGGCTACACCTTC.

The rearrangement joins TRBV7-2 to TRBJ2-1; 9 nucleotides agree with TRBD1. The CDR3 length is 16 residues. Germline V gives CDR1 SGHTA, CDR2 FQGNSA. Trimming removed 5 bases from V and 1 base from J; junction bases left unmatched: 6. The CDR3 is CASSIDRGSSYNEQFF. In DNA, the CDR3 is TGTGCCAGCAGCATAGACAGGGGGTCGTCCTACAATGAGCAGTTCTTC.

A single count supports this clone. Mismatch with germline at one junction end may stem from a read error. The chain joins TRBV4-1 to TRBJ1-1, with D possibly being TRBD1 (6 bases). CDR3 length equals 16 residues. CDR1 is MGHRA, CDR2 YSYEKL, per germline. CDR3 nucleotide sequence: TGCGCCAGCAGCCATCCTGCCAAAACAGGGAACACTGAAACTTTCTTT. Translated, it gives CASSHPAKTGNTETFF.

The CDR3 is CASSYSTGSGYTF. CDR3 bases: TGTGCCAGCAGTTACTCCACAGGTTCTGGCTACACCTTC. The chain has TRBV6-5 and TRBJ1-2; weak D call: TRBD1 (5 bases). Germline CDR1 MNHEY, CDR2 SVGAGI. Trimming took off 0 bases at V and 7 bases at J, with 9 bases between the two ends. The CDR3 loop spans 13 amino acids.

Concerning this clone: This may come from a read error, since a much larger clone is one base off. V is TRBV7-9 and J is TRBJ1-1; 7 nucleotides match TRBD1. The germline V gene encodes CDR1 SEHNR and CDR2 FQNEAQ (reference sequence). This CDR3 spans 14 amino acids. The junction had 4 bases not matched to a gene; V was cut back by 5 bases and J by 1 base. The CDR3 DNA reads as TGTGCCAGCAGCCCCCGGACAGGGAACACTGAAGCTTTCTTT. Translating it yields CASSPRTGNTEAFF. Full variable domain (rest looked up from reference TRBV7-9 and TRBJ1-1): DTGVSQNPRHKITKRGQNVTFRCDPISEHNRLYWYRQTLGQGPEFLTYFQNEAQLEKSRLLSDRFSAERPKGSFSTLEIQRTEQGDSAMYLCASSPRTGNTEAFFGQGTRLTVV.

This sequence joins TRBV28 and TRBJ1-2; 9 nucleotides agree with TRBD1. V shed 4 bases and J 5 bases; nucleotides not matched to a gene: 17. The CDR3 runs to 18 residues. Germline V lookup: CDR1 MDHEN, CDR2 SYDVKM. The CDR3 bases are TGTGCCAGCAGTTCCCCCGGGACAGGGCACCTTAGTGGGTATGGCTACACCTTC. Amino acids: CASSSPGTGHLSGYGYTF.

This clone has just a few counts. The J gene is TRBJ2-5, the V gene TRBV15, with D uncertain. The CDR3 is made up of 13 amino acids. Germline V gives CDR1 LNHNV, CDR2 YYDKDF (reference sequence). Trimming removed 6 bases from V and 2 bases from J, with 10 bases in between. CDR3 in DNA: TGTGCCACCAGAGTACAGTTACAAGAGACCCAGTACTTC. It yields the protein CATRVQLQETQYF.

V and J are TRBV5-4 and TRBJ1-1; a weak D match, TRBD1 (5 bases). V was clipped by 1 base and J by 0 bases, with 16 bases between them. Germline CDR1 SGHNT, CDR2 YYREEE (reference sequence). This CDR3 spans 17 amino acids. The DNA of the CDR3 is TGTGCCAGCAGCTTGAGGGGTATGGGGGGTATGAACACTGAAGCTTTCTTT. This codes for CASSLRGMGGMNTEAFF. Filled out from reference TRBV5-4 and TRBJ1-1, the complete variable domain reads ETGVTQSPTHLIKTRGQQVTLRCSSQSGHNTVSWYQQALGQGPQFIFQYYREEENGRGNFPPRFSGLQFPNYSSELNVNALELDDSALYLCASSLRGMGGMNTEAFFGQGTRLTVV.

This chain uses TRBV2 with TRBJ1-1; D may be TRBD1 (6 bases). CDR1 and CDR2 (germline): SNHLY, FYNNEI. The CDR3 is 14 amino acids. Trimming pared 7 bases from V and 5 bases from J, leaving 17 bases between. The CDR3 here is CASITDSVRTEAFF. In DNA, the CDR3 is TGTGCCAGCATCACGGACAGTGTTAGGACTGAAGCTTTCTTT.

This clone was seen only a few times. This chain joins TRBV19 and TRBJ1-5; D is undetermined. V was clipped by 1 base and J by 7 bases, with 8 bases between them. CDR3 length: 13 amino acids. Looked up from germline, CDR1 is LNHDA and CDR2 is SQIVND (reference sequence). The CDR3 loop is CASSIAPLQPQHF. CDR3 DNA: TGTGCCAGTAGTATAGCCCCCTTACAGCCCCAGCATTTT.

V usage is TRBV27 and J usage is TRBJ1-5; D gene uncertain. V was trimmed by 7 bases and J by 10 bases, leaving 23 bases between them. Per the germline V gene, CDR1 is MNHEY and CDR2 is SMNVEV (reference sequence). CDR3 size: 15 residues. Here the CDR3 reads CASNPTWAGGGPQHF. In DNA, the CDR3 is TGTGCCAGCAATCCTACCTGGGCAGGAGGAGGCCCCCAGCATTTT.

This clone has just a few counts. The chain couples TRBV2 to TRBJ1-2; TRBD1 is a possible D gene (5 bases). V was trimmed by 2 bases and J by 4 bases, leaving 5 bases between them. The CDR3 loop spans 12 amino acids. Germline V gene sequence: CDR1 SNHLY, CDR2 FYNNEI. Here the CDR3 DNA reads TGTGCCAGCAGTGAACAGGGCTATGGCTACACCTTC. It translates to CASSEQGYGYTF.

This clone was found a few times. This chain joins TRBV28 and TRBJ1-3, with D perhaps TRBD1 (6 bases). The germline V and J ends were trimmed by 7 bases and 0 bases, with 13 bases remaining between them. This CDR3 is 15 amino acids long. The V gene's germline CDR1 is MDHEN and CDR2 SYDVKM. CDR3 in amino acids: CASTLGGASGNTIYF. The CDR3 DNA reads TGTGCCAGCACCCTCGGGGGGGCCTCTGGAAACACCATATATTTT.

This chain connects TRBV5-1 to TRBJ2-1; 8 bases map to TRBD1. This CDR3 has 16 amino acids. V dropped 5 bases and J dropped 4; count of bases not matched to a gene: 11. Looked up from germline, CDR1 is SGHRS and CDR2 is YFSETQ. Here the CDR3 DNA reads TGCGCCAGCAGTGGTCAGGACAGGGAGGTTTACAATGAGCAGTTCTTC. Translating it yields CASSGQDREVYNEQFF.

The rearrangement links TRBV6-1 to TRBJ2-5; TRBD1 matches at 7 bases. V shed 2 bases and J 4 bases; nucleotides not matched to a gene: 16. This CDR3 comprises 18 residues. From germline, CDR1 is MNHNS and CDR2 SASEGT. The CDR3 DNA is TGTGCCAGCAGTGAACTAGATCCGACAGGGTATGTTGTAGAGACCCAGTACTTC. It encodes CASSELDPTGYVVETQYF.

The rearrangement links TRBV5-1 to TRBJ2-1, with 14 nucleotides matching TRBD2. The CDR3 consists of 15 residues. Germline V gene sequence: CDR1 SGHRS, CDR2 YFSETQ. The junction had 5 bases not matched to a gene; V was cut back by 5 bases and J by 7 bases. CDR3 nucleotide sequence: TGCGCCAGCAGATACGGGACTAGCGGGGGAAATGAGCAGTTCTTC. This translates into CASRYGTSGGNEQFF.